The entry below describes one T cell receptor (beta chain). The table came from immunoSEQ multiplex PCR; TCRdb's copy has only in-frame clones and leaves some out. Found here are about 44,000 clones, 70% to 75% of them singletons; the top ten hold about a sixth. The sample comes from a study of control samples from healthy donors and cancer patients. Trimming removed 4 bases from V and 7 bases from J, with 12 bases in between. The length of the CDR3 is 13 residues. Germline CDR1 SGHKS, CDR2 YYEKEE (reference sequence). Input material: formalin-fixed, paraffin-embedded tissue. The origin of this receptor is a male donor with melanoma. This sequence joins TRBV5-5 and TRBJ2-4; no firm D call. The CDR3 sequence: CASSLGSINIQYF. DNA of the CDR3: TGTGCCAGCAGCCTCGGTAGCATCAACATTCAGTACTTC. Supplemented by reference TRBV5-5 and TRBJ2-4, the full variable domain reads DAGVTQSPTHLIKTRGQQVTLRCSPISGHKSVSWYQQVLGQGPQFIFQYYEKEERGRGNFPDRFSARQFPNYSSELNVNALLLGDSALYLCASSLGSINIQYFGAGTRLSVL.